One and the same sample provided the 31 T cell receptor beta chains below, sequenced in a study of T cell repertoires in cytomegalovirus infection. TCRdb re-called the reads with MiXCR, one entry per CDR3 protein. The sample has 180,000 or so distinct CDR3 sequences, about 17% seen once. The sequenced sample consisted of CD8+ T cells from PBMCs. The receptors come from a human donor in good health (CMV status not recorded). Some clones in this sample may be carry-over from other donors' samples.

The chain recombines TRBV11-2 with TRBJ2-7, with TRBD2 identical over 7 bases. Per the germline V gene, CDR1 is SGHAT and CDR2 is FQNNGV. J gave up 1 base and V 4 bases, and 16 bases lay outside the gene matches. This CDR3 is built from 18 residues. The DNA for the CDR3 is TGTGCCAGCAGCTCCCGGGGGGAGGGCCCGGACCCTTCCTACGAGCAGTACTTC. Translation: CASSSRGEGPDPSYEQYF.

Note on this clonotype: Its ends do not fully match the called genes, so a read error is possible. V is TRBV24-1 and J is TRBJ2-1; 7 bases match TRBD1. The germline V gene has CDR1 KGHDR and CDR2 SFDVKD. This CDR3 spans 16 amino acids. The CDR3 here is CAISDSGQSSYNEQFF. The CDR3 region has the DNA TGTGCCATCAGTGACTCGGGACAGAGCTCCTACAATGAGCAGTTCTTC.

This clonotype has more than one count but fewer than ten. V and J are TRBV11-1 and TRBJ2-2, with a tentative D call TRBD2 (6 bases). The CDR3 extends over 12 amino acids. Germline CDR1 and CDR2: SGHAT and FQDESV (reference sequence). Trimming stripped 5 bases from V and 7 bases from J, with 8 bases between. The CDR3 loop reads CASSRGSGELFF. CDR3 nucleotides: TGTGCCAGCAGCCGGGGGAGCGGGGAGCTGTTTTTT.

The V and J genes are TRBV6-2 or TRBV6-3 and TRBJ2-2; the match to TRBD1 covers 7 bases. V was pared by 5 bases and J by 6 bases, with 15 bases of the junction left unmatched. The germline V gene has CDR1 MNHEY and CDR2 SVGEGT. The CDR3 sequence is 17 residues long. The CDR3 sequence is CASSAPGQTIFAGELFF. DNA for the CDR3: TGTGCCAGCAGTGCTCCGGGACAGACGATTTTCGCCGGGGAGCTGTTTTTT.

This clonotype occurred a few times. J is TRBJ2-2 and V is TRBV14, with 8 nucleotides matching TRBD1. The CDR3 has 16 amino acids. V was clipped by 3 bases and J by 4 bases; unmatched bases: 7. CDR1 is SGHDN, CDR2 FVKESK, per germline. For the CDR3, the DNA is TGTGCCAGCAGCCACTGGACAGGGTGGTCCACCGGGGAGCTGTTTTTT. Protein: CASSHWTGWSTGELFF.

V gene TRBV7-2 combines with J gene TRBJ1-2, with D tentatively TRBD1 (6 bases). V lost 6 bases to trimming and J lost 6 bases, with 20 bases between them. Germline CDR1 and CDR2: SGHTA and FQGNSA. CDR3 length equals 15 residues. The CDR3 DNA sequence: TGTGCCAGCAGGTCTGGCGGGGGCAACCCAAATGGCTACACCTTC. Translation gives CASRSGGGNPNGYTF.

This clonotype has more than one count but fewer than ten. The gene calls are TRBV4-1 and TRBJ2-1; weak D call: TRBD2 (6 bases). V lost 3 bases, J lost 5 bases, and 11 bases lay in between. Germline V CDR1 and CDR2: MGHRA, YSYEKL. This CDR3 region has 14 residues. Here the CDR3 DNA reads TGCGCCAGCAGCCATCTAGGAGGGGACAATGAGCAGTTCTTC. Protein sequence: CASSHLGGDNEQFF.

V usage is TRBV20-1 and J usage is TRBJ2-7; possibly TRBD1 for D (6 bases). This CDR3 spans 13 amino acids. The germline V gene encodes CDR1 DFQATT and CDR2 SNEGSKA (reference sequence). V lost 2 bases to trimming and J lost 3 bases, with 11 bases between them. The DNA for the CDR3 is TGCAGTGCTAGAAAACAGGGTTTCTACGAGCAGTACTTC. Amino acids: CSARKQGFYEQYF.

This clonotype turned up a few times. The chain combines TRBV6-1 with TRBJ2-1; 12 bases are shared with TRBD1. Germline V gene lookup returns CDR1 MNHNS and CDR2 SASEGT. This CDR3 is 16 amino acids long. After removal of 7 bases from V and 8 bases from J, the junction contained 12 bases not matched to a gene. CDR3 DNA sequence: TGTGCCAGCACTTTTCCCCCGGGACAGGGGGCCGATGAGCAGTTCTTC. Translation gives CASTFPPGQGADEQFF.

A few counts support this clonotype. V gene TRBV7-2 combines with J gene TRBJ2-5; D possibly corresponds to TRBD2 (6 bases). The CDR3 extends over 15 amino acids. V gave up 1 base and J gave up 5 bases, with 14 bases separating them. Germline V CDR1 and CDR2: SGHTA, FQGNSA. In DNA form, the CDR3 reads TGTGCCAGCAGCTTAGTGGTCACTAGCCGGGAGACCCAGTACTTC. Translating gives CASSLVVTSRETQYF.

The chain employs TRBV7-8 and TRBJ2-1; D unresolved. The CDR3 covers 14 residues. Trimming took 6 bases from V and 10 from J, leaving 19 bases between them. CDR1 is SGHVS and CDR2 is FQNEAQ in the germline V gene. CDR3 sequence reads: CASSFRGVSSEQFF. For the CDR3, the DNA is TGTGCCAGCAGTTTTCGCGGAGTATCATCCGAGCAGTTCTTC.

The chain uses TRBV20-1 and TRBJ1-1, with D possibly TRBD1 on 6 matching bases. Looked up from germline, CDR1 is DFQATT and CDR2 is SNEGSKA (reference sequence). The CDR3 is 13 amino acids. This CDR3 reads CSQGVRRGTEAFF. The CDR3 nucleotides are TGCAGCCAAGGGGTTCGCAGGGGCACTGAAGCTTTCTTT.

The sample holds many counts of this clonotype. CDR3: CASSWTEIPYGYTF. CDR3 DNA: TGTGCCAGCAGTTGGACAGAGATACCATATGGCTACACCTTC. The chain carries TRBV12-3 or TRBV12-4 and TRBJ1-2, with a tentative D call TRBD1 (6 bases). The CDR3 covers 14 residues. Trimming cost V 4 bases and J 5 bases, with 14 bases left between them.

This chain links TRBV6-8 with TRBJ2-7, with 7 bases aligning to TRBD1. Germline V gene data show CDR1 as MNHGY and CDR2 as SAAAGT. This CDR3 is 13 amino acids long. The V segment lost 4 bases and the J segment 2 bases; nucleotides outside the gene matches: 2. The CDR3 DNA reads TGTGCCAGCAGTTGGGGGACAGCCTACGAGCAGTACTTC. Translated: CASSWGTAYEQYF.

This chain joins TRBV2 and TRBJ2-1; D not certain. The CDR3 runs to 13 residues. The V gene lost 4 bases and the J gene lost 4 bases, with 8 bases spanning the gap. Germline assignment: CDR1 SNHLY and CDR2 FYNNEI. Written as DNA, the CDR3 is TGTGCCAGCAGTGTAGGCAGATACAATGAGCAGTTCTTC. Encoded protein: CASSVGRYNEQFF.

This chain joins TRBV7-9 and TRBJ1-2; a weak D match, TRBD1 (5 bases). Germline V gene sequence: CDR1 SEHNR, CDR2 FQNEAQ (reference sequence). V shed 5 bases and J shed 4 bases, with 11 bases lying between them. The CDR3 loop spans 13 amino acids. The CDR3: CASSTQELYGYTF. Written as DNA, the CDR3 is TGTGCCAGCAGCACACAGGAGCTCTATGGCTACACCTTC.

This clonotype was recorded a few times. The rearrangement uses TRBV7-3 and TRBJ2-1; D is unclear. Trimming removed 1 base at V and 3 bases at J, with 4 bases between. This CDR3 has 13 residues. The germline CDR1 and CDR2 sequences are SGHTA and FQGTGA. The CDR3: CASSLNDYNEQFF. As DNA, the CDR3 is TGTGCCAGCAGCTTAAACGACTACAATGAGCAGTTCTTC.

V usage is TRBV28 and J usage is TRBJ2-1; D unresolved. V lost 10 bases to trimming and J lost 1 base, with 17 bases between them. There are 15 residues in the CDR3. Per germline, CDR1 MDHEN and CDR2 SYDVKM. The CDR3 coding sequence is TGTGCCACCCGAAACCGGAACCCATCCTACAATGAGCAGTTCTTC. Translating gives CATRNRNPSYNEQFF.

This clonotype has just a few counts. V and J are TRBV19 and TRBJ1-1; possibly TRBD1 for D (5 bases). This CDR3 has 16 residues. V lost 5 bases, J lost 0 bases, and 16 bases lay in between. Germline V gives CDR1 LNHDA, CDR2 SQIVND (reference sequence). CDR3 protein: CASSSVRQTLNTEAFF. The DNA for the CDR3 is TGTGCCAGTAGTTCCGTGCGACAGACCCTGAACACTGAAGCTTTCTTT.

Only a few counts were recorded for this clonotype. CDR3 in amino acids: CASSSIPGPEAFF. CDR3 DNA: TGTGCCAGCAGCTCCATTCCGGGACCTGAAGCTTTCTTT. This chain uses TRBV7-9 with TRBJ1-1, with D maybe TRBD1 (5 bases). CDR1 is SEHNR and CDR2 is FQNEAQ in the germline V gene (reference sequence). The CDR3 runs to 13 residues. The V end lost 4 bases, the J end lost 6 bases, and 12 bases lay between the germline ends.

The chain joins TRBV15 to TRBJ1-4, with 7 bases identical to TRBD1. Trimming removed 5 bases from V and 5 bases from J; junction bases left unmatched: 14. The V gene's germline CDR1 is LNHNV and CDR2 YYDKDF (reference sequence). CDR3 length equals 17 residues. The chain's CDR3 is CATSSKGGGAWNEKLFF. The CDR3 bases are TGTGCCACCAGCTCAAAGGGAGGGGGCGCTTGGAATGAAAAACTGTTTTTT.

This clonotype was observed a few times. The rearrangement uses TRBV7-9 and TRBJ2-7; TRBD1 agrees at 8 bases. The V segment lost 4 bases and the J segment 5 bases; nucleotides outside the gene matches: 10. CDR3 length equals 15 residues. CDR1 is SEHNR and CDR2 is FQNEAQ in the germline V gene (reference sequence). CDR3 region: CASSSPRTGSDEQYF. The DNA for the CDR3 is TGTGCCAGCAGCTCGCCCCGGACAGGGTCGGACGAGCAGTACTTC.

This chain joins TRBV7-2 and TRBJ2-4; possible D gene TRBD2, 5 bases. The CDR3 runs 14 residues. V was clipped by 5 bases and J by 5 bases, with 13 bases between them. CDR1 and CDR2 from the germline V gene are SGHTA and FQGNSA. The CDR3 bases are TGTGCCAGCAGCCCCCACCGGGAAGAAAACATTCAGTACTTC. The encoded protein is CASSPHREENIQYF.

This clonotype was detected a few times. The V call is TRBV29-1, the J call TRBJ2-7; maybe TRBD1 (6 bases). V was clipped by 5 bases and J by 2 bases, with 16 bases between them. The CDR3 covers 14 residues. Germline V CDR1 and CDR2: SQVTM, ANQGSEA. The CDR3 coding sequence is TGCAGCGTTTACGGTCCGGACAGTACCTACGAGCAGTACTTC. This encodes CSVYGPDSTYEQYF.

This clonotype was seen more than once but under ten times. J is TRBJ2-3 and V is TRBV7-4; the D is unclear. Between the trimmed V and J ends, which lost 2 bases and 5 bases, there was a span of 11 bases. The CDR3 is 14 residues long. Germline CDR1 is SGHVT and CDR2 is SQSDAQ. The CDR3 protein is CASSLNPELDTQYF. The CDR3 DNA sequence: TGTGCCAGCAGCTTAAACCCAGAATTAGATACGCAGTATTTT.

The chain carries TRBV29-1 and TRBJ2-7, with TRBD1 as a possible D gene (5 bases). The CDR3 has 13 amino acids. Between the trimmed V and J ends, which lost 0 bases and 6 bases, there was a span of 12 bases. Germline V gives CDR1 SQVTM, CDR2 ANQGSEA. CDR3: CSVEDRVKGEQYF. DNA of the CDR3: TGCAGCGTTGAAGACAGGGTCAAAGGCGAGCAGTACTTC.

This clonotype was counted only a few times. CDR3 sequence reads: CASSPAAGDSYEQYF. The CDR3 DNA sequence: TGTGCCAGCAGTCCCGCTGCAGGCGATTCCTACGAGCAGTACTTC. The rearrangement joins TRBV28 to TRBJ2-7; D is uncertain. Trimming took off 5 bases at V and 1 base at J, with 15 bases between the two ends. The CDR3 is 15 residues long. Germline-derived CDR1 and CDR2 are MDHEN and SYDVKM.

The V call is TRBV7-9, the J call TRBJ2-7; 7 bases map to TRBD1. Germline CDR1 reads SEHNR; CDR2 reads FQNEAQ (reference sequence). This CDR3 region has 16 residues. The V and J ends lost 5 bases and 3 bases, in that order; junction bases with no gene match: 13. DNA of the CDR3: TGTGCCAGCAGCCCTACGTCGGAGACAGGGCGCTACGAGCAGTACTTC. The encoded protein is CASSPTSETGRYEQYF.

This clonotype was counted only a few times. V and J are TRBV12-5 and TRBJ1-1; tentatively, D is TRBD1 (5 bases). V lost 0 bases to trimming and J lost 5 bases, with 10 bases between them. CDR1 LGHNT and CDR2 FRNRAP come from the germline V gene. This CDR3 region has 14 residues. The CDR3 is CASGLVRGGTEAFF. The CDR3, as DNA: TGTGCTAGTGGTTTGGTACGGGGGGGAACTGAAGCTTTCTTT.

This clonotype was seen more than once but under ten times. The chain joins TRBV7-9 to TRBJ2-1; no clear D gene. This CDR3 has 14 amino acids. Germline loops: CDR1 SEHNR, CDR2 FQNEAQ (reference sequence). Trimming pared 1 base from V and 5 bases from J, leaving 9 bases between. CDR3 in DNA: TGTGCCAGCAGCTTAGAGGGCACCAACAATGAGCAGTTCTTC. It is translated as CASSLEGTNNEQFF.

This clonotype turned up a few times. J is TRBJ2-7 and V is TRBV7-9; D possibly corresponds to TRBD1 (6 bases). This CDR3 has 15 amino acids. CDR1 is SEHNR and CDR2 is FQNEAQ in the germline V gene (reference sequence). Deletions cut 0 bases from V and 2 bases from J, with 11 bases between. The CDR3 DNA reads TGTGCCAGCAGCTTAGCACAGGGTGAAGCCTACGAGCAGTACTTC. This codes for CASSLAQGEAYEQYF.